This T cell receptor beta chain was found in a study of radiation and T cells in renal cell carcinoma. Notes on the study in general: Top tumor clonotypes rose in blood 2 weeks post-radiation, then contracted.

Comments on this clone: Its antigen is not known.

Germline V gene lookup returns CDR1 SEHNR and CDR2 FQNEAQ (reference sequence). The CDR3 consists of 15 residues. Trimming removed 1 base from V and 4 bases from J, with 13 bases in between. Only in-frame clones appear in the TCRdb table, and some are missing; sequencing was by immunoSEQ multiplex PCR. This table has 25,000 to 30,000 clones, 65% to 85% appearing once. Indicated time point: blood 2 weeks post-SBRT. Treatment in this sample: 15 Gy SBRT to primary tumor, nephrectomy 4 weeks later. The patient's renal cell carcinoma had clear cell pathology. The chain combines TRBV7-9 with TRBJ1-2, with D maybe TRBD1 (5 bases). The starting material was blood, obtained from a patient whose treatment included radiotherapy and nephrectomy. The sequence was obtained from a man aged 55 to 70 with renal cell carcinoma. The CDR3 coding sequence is TGTGCCAGCAGCTTAGATGGCAGGGTAGCCTATGGCTACACCTTC. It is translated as CASSLDGRVAYGYTF.